This TCR delta chain derives from a study of human gamma delta and Vdelta1 T cells. Comments on this clone: The target antigen is unknown.

TCRdb re-processed the PCR reads using CATT. The sample has about 6,500 delta-chain clones; nearly 40% are singletons. Study findings and constraints: Reportedly, Delta One T cells were polyclonal and broadly targeted acute myeloid leukemia.

Germline V gene sequence: CDR1 TSWWSYY, CDR2 QGS. Trimming left V 1 base short and J 5 bases short, with 35 bases between. The CDR3 has 22 residues. The V and J genes are TRDV1 and TRDJ1; either TRDD2 or TRDD3 may fit D (9 bases each). What was sequenced was Vdelta1 gamma-delta T cells from blood grown in culture (DOT cells). The receptor comes from a human donor in good health. CDR3 DNA sequence: TGTGCTCTTGGGGAACCCCTTCCTACTCTGAGGCTGGGGGATCCTTTTTGGGATAAACTCATCTTT. Amino acid sequence: CALGEPLPTLRLGDPFWDKLIF.